The present entry profiles one T cell receptor (beta chain) with its context. Germline loops: CDR1 SQVTM, CDR2 ANQGSEA. V lost 7 bases and J lost 0; bases outside the gene matches: 4. There are 13 residues in the CDR3. Here immunoSEQ multiplex PCR was the method, and the copy in TCRdb shows in-frame clones only, minus some. The sample gives about 63,000 clones, approximately 88% of which show up once; about 5% is in the top ten. The data were obtained in a study of blood T cell repertoires in COVID-19. Study overall: Samples came from the United States, Italy and Spain, spanning acute and convalescent COVID-19. Sample material is recorded as cDNA or gDNA derived from T cells, B-cell-depleted T cells, or PBMCs.

V usage is TRBV29-1 and J usage is TRBJ1-2; 8 positions agree with TRBD1. The sequenced material came from peripheral blood. This receptor was obtained from a human donor in a cohort sampled during active COVID-19. The CDR3 DNA is TGCAGCGCGGACAGGGAAACTAACTATGGCTACACCTTC. Translation: CSADRETNYGYTF. Supplemented by reference TRBV29-1 and TRBJ1-2, the full variable domain reads SAVISQKPSRDICQRGTSLTIQCQVDSQVTMMFWYRQQPGQSLTLIATANQGSEATYESGFVIDKFPISRPNLTFSTLTVSNMSPEDSSIYLCSADRETNYGYTFGSGTRLTVV.